This TCR beta chain emerged from a study of T cells of healthy individuals. TCRdb re-analysed the 5' RACE reads in MiXCR, keeping a single row per CDR3 protein. Here the sample spans 63,000 or so distinct CDR3 sequences, under 20% being singletons. This TCR derives from a human donor in good health.

The CDR3 spells CASSPKMGGIRQETQYF. The CDR3 DNA is TGTGCCAGCAGCCCAAAAATGGGGGGAATCAGGCAAGAGACCCAGTACTTC. This chain uses TRBV14 with TRBJ2-5; D is perhaps TRBD2 (6 bases). CDR1 SGHDN and CDR2 FVKESK come from the germline V gene. V was trimmed by 4 bases and J by 2 bases, leaving 20 bases between them. The CDR3 consists of 17 residues.